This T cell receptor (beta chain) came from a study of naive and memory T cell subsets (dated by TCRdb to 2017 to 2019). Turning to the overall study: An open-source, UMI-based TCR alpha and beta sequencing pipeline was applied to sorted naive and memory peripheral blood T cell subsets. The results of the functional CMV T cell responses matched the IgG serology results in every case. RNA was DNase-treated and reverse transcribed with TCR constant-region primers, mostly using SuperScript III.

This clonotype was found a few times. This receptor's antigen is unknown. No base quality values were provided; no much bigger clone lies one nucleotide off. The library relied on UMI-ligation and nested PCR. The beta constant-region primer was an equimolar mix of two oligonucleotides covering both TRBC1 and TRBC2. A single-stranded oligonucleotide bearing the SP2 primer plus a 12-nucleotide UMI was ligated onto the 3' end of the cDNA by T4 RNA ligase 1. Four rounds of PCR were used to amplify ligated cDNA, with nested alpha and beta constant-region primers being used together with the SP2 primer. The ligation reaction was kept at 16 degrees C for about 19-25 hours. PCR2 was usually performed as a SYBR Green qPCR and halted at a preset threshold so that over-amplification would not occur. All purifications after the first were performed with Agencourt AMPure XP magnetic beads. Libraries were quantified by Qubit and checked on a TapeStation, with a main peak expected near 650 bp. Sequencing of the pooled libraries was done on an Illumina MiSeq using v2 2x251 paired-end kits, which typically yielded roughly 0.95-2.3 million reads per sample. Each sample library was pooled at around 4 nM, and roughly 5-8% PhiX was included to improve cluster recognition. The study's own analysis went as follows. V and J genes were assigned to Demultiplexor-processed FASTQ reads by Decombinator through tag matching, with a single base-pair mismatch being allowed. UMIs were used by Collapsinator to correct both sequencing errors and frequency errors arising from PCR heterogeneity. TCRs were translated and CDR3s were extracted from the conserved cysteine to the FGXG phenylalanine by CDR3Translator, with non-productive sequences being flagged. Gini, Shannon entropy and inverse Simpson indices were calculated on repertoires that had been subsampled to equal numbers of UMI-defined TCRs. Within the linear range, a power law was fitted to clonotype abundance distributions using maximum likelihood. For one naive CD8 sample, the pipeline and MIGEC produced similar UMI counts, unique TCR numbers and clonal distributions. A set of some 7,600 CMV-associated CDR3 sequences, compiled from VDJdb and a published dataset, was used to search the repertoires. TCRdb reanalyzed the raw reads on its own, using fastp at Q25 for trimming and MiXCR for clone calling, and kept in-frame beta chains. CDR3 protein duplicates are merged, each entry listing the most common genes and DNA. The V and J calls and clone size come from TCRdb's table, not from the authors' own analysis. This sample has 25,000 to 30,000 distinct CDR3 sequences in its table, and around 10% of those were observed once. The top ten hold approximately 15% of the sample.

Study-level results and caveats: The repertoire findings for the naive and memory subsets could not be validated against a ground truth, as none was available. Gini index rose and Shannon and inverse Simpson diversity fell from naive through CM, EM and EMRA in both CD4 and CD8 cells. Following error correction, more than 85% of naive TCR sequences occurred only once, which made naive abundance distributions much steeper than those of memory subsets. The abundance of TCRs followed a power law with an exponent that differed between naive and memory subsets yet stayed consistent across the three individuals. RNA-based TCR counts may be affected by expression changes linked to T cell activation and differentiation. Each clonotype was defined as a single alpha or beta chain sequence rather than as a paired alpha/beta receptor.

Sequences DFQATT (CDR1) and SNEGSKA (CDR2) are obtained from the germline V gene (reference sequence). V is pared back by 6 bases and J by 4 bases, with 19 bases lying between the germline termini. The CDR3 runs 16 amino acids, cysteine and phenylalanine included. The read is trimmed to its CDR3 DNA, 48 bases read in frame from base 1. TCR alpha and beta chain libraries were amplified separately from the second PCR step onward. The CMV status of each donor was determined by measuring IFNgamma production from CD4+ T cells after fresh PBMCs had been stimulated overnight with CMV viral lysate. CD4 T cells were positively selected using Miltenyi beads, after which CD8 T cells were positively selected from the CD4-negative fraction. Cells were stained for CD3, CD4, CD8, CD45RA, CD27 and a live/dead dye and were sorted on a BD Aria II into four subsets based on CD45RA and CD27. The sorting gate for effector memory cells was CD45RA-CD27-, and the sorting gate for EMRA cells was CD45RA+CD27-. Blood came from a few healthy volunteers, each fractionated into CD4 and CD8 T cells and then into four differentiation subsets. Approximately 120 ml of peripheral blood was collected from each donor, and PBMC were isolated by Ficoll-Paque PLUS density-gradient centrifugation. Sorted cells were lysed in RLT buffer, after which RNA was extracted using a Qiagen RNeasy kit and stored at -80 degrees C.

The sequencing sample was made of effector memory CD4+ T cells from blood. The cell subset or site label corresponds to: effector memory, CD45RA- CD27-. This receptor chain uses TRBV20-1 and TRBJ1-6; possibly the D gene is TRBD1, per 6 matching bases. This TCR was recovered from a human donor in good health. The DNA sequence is TGCAGTGCCACCCGACGCAGGGGCGGGTATAATTCACCCCTCCACTTT. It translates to CSATRRRGGYNSPLHF.